This TCR beta chain stems from a study of blood T cell repertoires in COVID-19. At the level of the study: Whether acute or convalescent, the COVID-19 samples came from the United States, Italy and Spain. Sources were T cells, B-cell-depleted T cells, or PBMCs; the material itself was cDNA or gDNA.

Original analysis: Nucleated cell number was recorded as an estimate derived from reference gene primer amplification. The method was immunoSEQ multiplex PCR; TCRdb's version includes in-frame clones alone and lacks a portion of them. Clonal size and the V and J genes are those of that table, whereas D and trimming came from the DNA. The top ten clones hold 2% to 2.5% of a sample with under 300,000 clones, approximately 91% of them seen once. Germline V lookup: CDR1 SGHRS, CDR2 YFSETQ. The CDR3 runs to 18 residues. V gave up 0 bases and J gave up 3 bases; unmatched junction bases: 11. This TCR was recovered from a woman aged 40 to 49 who had recovered from COVID-19. The sample consisted of peripheral blood. This sequence joins TRBV5-1 and TRBJ2-1; 8 nucleotides agree with TRBD2. This CDR3 reads CASSLAGVAGWDYNEQFF. CDR3 DNA: TGCGCCAGCAGCTTGGCCGGGGTAGCGGGATGGGACTACAATGAGCAGTTCTTC.